Listed here are 32 T cell receptor beta chains from one sample, sequenced in a study of blood T cell repertoires in COVID-19. This table comes from immunoSEQ multiplex PCR, and its TCRdb copy is limited to in-frame clones, with some not included. This table holds 60,000 to 85,000 clones, around 90% found once. The material sequenced was peripheral blood. Receptor source: a man aged 50 or older with acute or convalescent COVID-19.

The chain has TRBV7-2 and TRBJ1-1; 9 nucleotides line up with TRBD1. Looked up from germline, CDR1 is SGHTA and CDR2 is FQGNSA. The CDR3 extends over 15 amino acids. The junction had 8 bases not matched to a gene; V was cut back by 5 bases and J by 4 bases. The chain's CDR3 is CASSPRTGAFTEAFF. CDR3 sequence (DNA): TGTGCCAGCAGCCCCCGGACAGGGGCCTTCACTGAAGCTTTCTTT.

CDR3 sequence reads: CASSSGTGGEQYV. The CDR3 nucleotides are TGCGCCAGCAGCTCTGGGACAGGAGGCGAGCAGTACGTC. The chain recombines TRBV5-1 with TRBJ2-7; 8 bases match TRBD1. The CDR3 extends over 13 amino acids. Germline loops: CDR1 SGHRS, CDR2 YFSETQ. With 3 bases clipped from V and 6 bases from J, the junction kept 5 bases outside the gene matches.

The rearrangement uses TRBV27 and TRBJ1-1; TRBD1 matches at 8 bases. Trimming cost V 2 bases and J 0 bases; bases outside gene matches: 2. This CDR3 is 15 amino acids long. Germline V gene sequence: CDR1 MNHEY, CDR2 SMNVEV (reference sequence). CDR3 region: CASSLTGGMNTEAFF. The CDR3 bases are TGTGCCAGCAGTTTAACAGGGGGGATGAACACTGAAGCTTTCTTT.

The chain employs TRBV6-5 and TRBJ1-2; weak D call: TRBD1 (6 bases). Germline V gene sequence: CDR1 MNHEY, CDR2 SVGAGI. Trimming took 5 bases from V and 13 from J, leaving 14 bases between them. The CDR3 spans 11 residues. The CDR3 reads CASSTRQECTF. The CDR3 DNA reads as TGTGCCAGCAGTACCCGACAGGAATGCACCTTC.

This chain links TRBV11-1 with TRBJ1-1; D is unclear. CDR3 length: 14 amino acids. Trimming shortened V by 2 bases and J by 1 base, and 8 bases separated the two germline ends. Germline CDR1 and CDR2: SGHAT and FQDESV (reference sequence). In nucleotides, the CDR3 is TGTGCCAGCAGCTTAAGTACAACGAACACTGAAGCTTTCTTT. This codes for CASSLSTTNTEAFF.

This clone was seen a single time. The gene calls are TRBV5-3 and TRBJ1-5, with a weak D call TRBD1 (5 bases). TRBV5-3 is an open reading frame whose function is uncertain. Between the trimmed V and J ends, which lost 0 bases and 0 bases, there was a span of 16 bases. This CDR3 contains 18 residues. CDR3 in amino acids: CARSLGQGQLYSNQPQHF. In DNA form, the CDR3 reads TGTGCCAGAAGCTTGGGTCAGGGCCAACTATATAGCAATCAGCCCCAGCATTTT.

The V and J genes are TRBV28 and TRBJ1-5; TRBD1 matches 9 bases. V lost 2 bases to trimming and J lost 9 bases; unmatched junction nucleotides: 5. This CDR3 has 14 residues. Per the germline V gene, CDR1 is MDHEN and CDR2 is SYDVKM. CDR3: CASSLGTGFLPQHF. DNA of the CDR3: TGTGCCAGCAGTTTAGGGACAGGGTTTCTGCCCCAGCATTTT.

The chain has TRBV2 and TRBJ1-1; a weak D match, TRBD1 (6 bases). This CDR3 contains 14 residues. CDR1 is SNHLY, CDR2 FYNNEI, per germline. With 6 bases removed from V and 7 bases from J, the gap between germline ends came to 18 bases. The CDR3 reads CASRVSQGTIEAFF. The DNA of the CDR3 is TGTGCCAGCAGGGTAAGCCAGGGGACGATTGAAGCTTTCTTT.

This chain connects TRBV6-5 to TRBJ2-1; 8 nucleotides match TRBD2. CDR1 and CDR2 (germline): MNHEY, SVGAGI. The CDR3 runs 15 residues. After removal of 6 bases from V and 4 bases from J, the junction contained 8 bases not matched to a gene. The CDR3 nucleotides are TGTGCCAGCAGCAACGGGGGGGTACCATACAATGAGCAGTTCTTC. Translation gives CASSNGGVPYNEQFF.

This clone was seen a few times. The chain combines TRBV7-9 with TRBJ2-5; tentatively, D is TRBD2 (6 bases). This CDR3 region has 14 residues. The V and J ends lost 1 base and 5 bases respectively, with 11 bases between them. The germline gives CDR1 SEHNR, CDR2 FQNEAQ (reference sequence). CDR3 nucleotide sequence: TGTGCCAGCAGCTTAGGGGGGGTCCGGGAGACCCAGTACTTC. It codes for CASSLGGVRETQYF.

The chain recombines TRBV18 with TRBJ2-5; no firm D call. This CDR3 comprises 13 residues. Germline V gene lookup returns CDR1 KGHSH and CDR2 LQKENI. The V end was cut by 1 base, the J end by 1 base, with 4 bases between. This CDR3 reads CASSPRVQETQYF. Here the CDR3 DNA reads TGTGCCAGCTCACCACGCGTCCAAGAGACCCAGTACTTC.

The CDR3 bases are TGTGCCAGCAGTTTCACAGGCTATGGCTACACCTTC. Protein product: CASSFTGYGYTF. The chain carries TRBV28 and TRBJ1-2; TRBD1 is a possible D gene (5 bases). V was cut by 3 bases and J by 4 bases, with 6 bases left in between. Germline V lookup: CDR1 MDHEN, CDR2 SYDVKM. CDR3 length equals 12 residues.

This clone was detected once. The chain has TRBV5-5 and TRBJ1-4, with D possibly being TRBD1 (6 bases). The CDR3 runs to 13 residues. Per germline, CDR1 SGHKS and CDR2 YYEKEE (reference sequence). V lost 2 bases to trimming and J lost 5 bases, with 7 bases between them. As DNA, the CDR3 is TGTGCCAGCAGCTTAAGGGGGAATGAAAAACTGTTTTTT. This encodes CASSLRGNEKLFF.

The genes are TRBV9 and TRBJ2-5; 10 positions agree with TRBD2. Per germline, CDR1 SGDLS and CDR2 YYNGEE. The trim removed 0 bases at V and 3 bases at J, leaving 2 bases unmatched. There are 15 residues in the CDR3. CDR3 protein: CASSVASGRKETQYF. The CDR3 DNA is TGTGCCAGCAGCGTAGCTAGCGGGAGAAAAGAGACCCAGTACTTC.

The genes are TRBV18 and TRBJ2-6; D remains ambiguous. CDR3 length equals 16 residues. V lost 1 base, J lost 0 bases, and 7 bases lay in between. Germline-derived CDR1 and CDR2 are KGHSH and LQKENI. The CDR3 coding sequence is TGTGCCAGCTCACCACGAGAGGTCTCTGGGGCCAACGTCCTGACTTTC. It is translated as CASSPREVSGANVLTF.

The chain uses TRBV5-4 and TRBJ2-1, with TRBD2 identical over 7 bases. The CDR3 sequence is 15 residues long. J was trimmed by 3 bases and V by 7 bases; bases with no gene match: 10. The germline CDR1 and CDR2 sequences are SGHNT and YYREEE (reference sequence). In DNA form, the CDR3 reads TGTGCCAGCTCCCAGCGGGGAAGATTCTACAATGAGCAGTTCTTC. It yields the protein CASSQRGRFYNEQFF.

The gene calls are TRBV6-1 and TRBJ1-2; D gene unclear. Between the trimmed V and J ends, which lost 1 base and 1 base, there was a span of 10 bases. CDR3 length: 15 residues. Germline V lookup: CDR1 MNHNS, CDR2 SASEGT. The CDR3 DNA follows: TGTGCCAGCAGTGAAGTCTGGGCCTTTAACTATGGCTACACCTTC. Translating it yields CASSEVWAFNYGYTF.

The rearrangement links TRBV4-2 to TRBJ2-5, with D tentatively TRBD1 (5 bases). This CDR3 has 14 residues. V was trimmed by 4 bases and J by 7 bases, leaving 16 bases between them. Looked up from germline, CDR1 is LGHNA and CDR2 is YNFKEQ. The CDR3 DNA follows: TGTGCCAGCAGCCCGGACCCTTTCCAGGGGACCCAGTACTTC. It specifies CASSPDPFQGTQYF.

The chain combines TRBV5-1 with TRBJ2-5; D might be TRBD1 (6 bases). Trimming left V 1 base short and J 1 base short, with 8 bases between. The CDR3 contains 14 residues. The germline gives CDR1 SGHRS, CDR2 YFSETQ. CDR3 region: CASSLMGAQETQYF. CDR3 sequence (DNA): TGCGCCAGCAGCTTGATGGGGGCCCAAGAGACCCAGTACTTC.

This clone was seen more than once but under ten times. The chain employs TRBV28 and TRBJ1-1; weak D call: TRBD1 (5 bases). Trimming stripped 5 bases from V and 3 bases from J, with 10 bases between. This CDR3 spans 13 amino acids. CDR1 and CDR2 from the germline V gene are MDHEN and SYDVKM. The CDR3 reads CASSTGAHTEAFF. The DNA of the CDR3 is TGTGCCAGCAGTACTGGGGCTCACACTGAAGCTTTCTTT.

The chain carries TRBV10-3 and TRBJ1-1; TRBD1 agrees at 7 bases. The CDR3 spans 13 residues. CDR1 and CDR2 (germline): ENHRY, SYGVKD. Trimming at V came to 10 bases and at J to 3 bases, leaving 8 bases not matched to a gene. CDR3 nucleotide sequence: TGTGCCACACTGAGGGGGCTCGACACTGAAGCTTTCTTT. Translating gives CATLRGLDTEAFF.

The J gene is TRBJ2-7, the V gene TRBV29-1; 7 bases map to TRBD2. V was pared by 4 bases and J by 4 bases, with 7 bases of the junction left unmatched. This CDR3 has 13 residues. Germline V lookup: CDR1 SQVTM, CDR2 ANQGSEA. For the CDR3, the DNA is TGCAGCGTTGTCCAGCGGGATAAGTACGAGCAGTACTTC. The encoded protein is CSVVQRDKYEQYF.

Written as DNA, the CDR3 is TGTGCCAGCTCCCGCACTAGCGGGAGTGTATACGAGCAGTACTTC. Its protein is CASSRTSGSVYEQYF. The rearrangement uses TRBV18 and TRBJ2-7; 11 bases agree with TRBD2. Germline CDR1 reads KGHSH; CDR2 reads LQKENI. The length of the CDR3 is 15 residues. Trimming cost V 6 bases and J 4 bases; bases outside gene matches: 8.

This clone was observed a single time. The chain employs TRBV27 and TRBJ2-1; 7 bases are a match to TRBD2. There are 16 residues in the CDR3. Germline CDR1 is MNHEY and CDR2 is SMNVEV (reference sequence). The V gene end was trimmed by 6 bases and the J gene end by 6 bases; junction bases not matched to a gene: 14. CDR3 sequence (DNA): TGTGCCAGCAGCGCCCTCTGGGCGGGAGTCCGCAATGAGCAGTTCTTC. It specifies CASSALWAGVRNEQFF.

This clone was observed a single time. The chain links TRBV28 to TRBJ1-6, with 7 bases matching TRBD1. Per the germline V gene, CDR1 is MDHEN and CDR2 is SYDVKM. Trimming at V came to 6 bases and at J to 7 bases, leaving 9 bases not matched to a gene. CDR3 size: 15 residues. The CDR3 loop reads CASSPSTGWNSPLHF. CDR3 sequence (DNA): TGTGCCAGCAGCCCCTCGACAGGGTGGAATTCACCCCTCCACTTT.

The CDR3 loop is CASSFTGSPLHF. As DNA, the CDR3 is TGTGCCAGCAGCTTTACGGGTTCACCCCTCCACTTT. The V gene is TRBV7-9, the J gene TRBJ1-6, with D unclear. This CDR3 comprises 12 residues. Germline V CDR1 and CDR2: SEHNR, FQNEAQ (reference sequence). The V end lost 3 bases, the J end lost 9 bases, and 6 bases lay between the germline ends.

This chain links TRBV19 with TRBJ2-7, with 8 positions matching TRBD1. The germline CDR1 and CDR2 sequences are LNHDA and SQIVND (reference sequence). There are 17 residues in the CDR3. V shed 5 bases, J shed 0 bases, and the junction held 12 bases outside the gene matches. CDR3 in amino acids: CASSPHPGQGHSYEQYF. CDR3 coding DNA: TGTGCCAGTAGTCCCCACCCCGGACAGGGACACTCCTACGAGCAGTACTTC.

The chain has TRBV29-1 and TRBJ1-2, with D possibly TRBD1 on 5 matching bases. Trimming shortened V by 4 bases and J by 2 bases, and 5 bases separated the two germline ends. Germline CDR1 is SQVTM and CDR2 is ANQGSEA. CDR3 length: 11 residues. The CDR3 nucleotides are TGCAGCGTTGGACAGAACTATGGCTACACCTTC. This codes for CSVGQNYGYTF.

This chain joins TRBV7-2 and TRBJ2-5, with TRBD1 matching 7 bases. This CDR3 is 14 amino acids long. The V and J ends lost 5 bases and 3 bases, in that order; junction bases with no gene match: 6. Germline lookup yields CDR1 SGHTA and CDR2 FQGNSA. The CDR3 coding sequence is TGTGCCAGCAGCAGGGGACAGATCAAAGAGACCCAGTACTTC. It encodes CASSRGQIKETQYF. The complete variable domain, with remaining parts taken from reference TRBV7-2 and TRBJ2-5, reads GAGVSQSPSNKVTEKGKDVELRCDPISGHTALYWYRQSLGQGLEFLIYFQGNSAPDKSGLPSDRFSAERTGGSVSTLTIQRTQQEDSAVYLCASSRGQIKETQYFGPGTRLLVL.

V and J are TRBV5-4 and TRBJ2-7, with a weak D call TRBD2 (6 bases). Trimming pared 5 bases from V and 6 bases from J, leaving 15 bases between. There are 13 residues in the CDR3. Germline V CDR1 and CDR2: SGHNT, YYREEE (reference sequence). This chain's CDR3 is CASRGGEGREQYF. The CDR3 DNA sequence: TGTGCCAGCAGGGGGGGTGAGGGGCGCGAGCAGTACTTC.

The CDR3 region has the DNA TGTGCCAGTAGTCTAACTAGCGCTAGCACAGATACGCAGTATTTT. Residues: CASSLTSASTDTQYF. The chain combines TRBV19 with TRBJ2-3; 7 positions agree with TRBD2. CDR3 length equals 15 residues. The J segment lost 0 bases and the V segment lost 5 bases, leaving 5 bases of the junction unmatched. Germline V gene sequence: CDR1 LNHDA, CDR2 SQIVND (reference sequence). The full variable domain, rest sourced from reference TRBV19 and TRBJ2-3, is DGGITQSPKYLFRKEGQNVTLSCEQNLNHDAMYWYRQDPGQGLRLIYYSQIVNDFQKGDIAEGYSVSREKKESFPLTVTSAQKNPTAFYLCASSLTSASTDTQYFGPGTRLTVL.

The V call is TRBV7-2, the J call TRBJ1-1; D might be TRBD1 (6 bases). CDR1 SGHTA and CDR2 FQGNSA come from the germline V gene. The CDR3 has 14 amino acids. Between the trimmed V and J ends, which lost 5 bases and 1 base, there was a span of 11 bases. As DNA, the CDR3 is TGTGCCAGCAGCCGGACGGACAGGAACACTGAAGCTTTCTTT. Translation: CASSRTDRNTEAFF.